One and the same sample provided the 12 T cell receptor beta chains below, sequenced in a study of T-cell reconstitution after alpha-beta-depleted transplantation in children. It was with unique molecular identifiers that the TCRbeta library was prepared. From the PCR reads, TCRdb called clonotypes with MiXCR, one entry per CDR3 protein. The sample shows more than 200,000 distinct CDR3 sequences, about 25% of them seen only once. Sequenced here: PBMCs, sampled before TCRalphabeta/CD19-depleted stem cell transplant. The receptors come from a girl aged 2-10 years with Fanconi anemia, due to receive a stem cell transplant.

The chain links TRBV2 to TRBJ2-7, with D uncertain. The CDR3 loop spans 14 amino acids. The ends were cut back, 3 bases at V and 4 bases at J, with 13 bases in the middle. Germline V lookup: CDR1 SNHLY, CDR2 FYNNEI. Written as DNA, the CDR3 is TGTGCCAGCAGTGATTACGGGTTGGAGTACGAGCAGTACTTC. Encoded protein: CASSDYGLEYEQYF.

This clonotype came up many times. The chain combines TRBV6-1 with TRBJ1-6; D is undetermined. This CDR3 is built from 15 residues. Trimming stripped 2 bases from V and 8 bases from J, with 13 bases between. The V gene's germline CDR1 is MNHNS and CDR2 SASEGT. The DNA for the CDR3 is TGTGCCAGCAGTGAAAAGAGTCCTTTCCATTCACCCCTCCACTTT. This gives the protein CASSEKSPFHSPLHF.

V usage is TRBV6-1 and J usage is TRBJ2-2, with D hard to call. Deletions cut 7 bases from V and 4 bases from J, with 10 bases between. The CDR3 totals 13 residues. The germline V gene has CDR1 MNHNS and CDR2 SASEGT. CDR3 nucleotide sequence: TGTGCCAGCACAGACTCCTTCACCGGGGAGCTGTTTTTT. Protein product: CASTDSFTGELFF.

This clonotype was counted at least ten times. Here the CDR3 reads CASSQEELLAGVENIQYF. The DNA of the CDR3 is TGCGCCAGCAGCCAAGAGGAACTACTAGCGGGAGTCGAAAACATTCAGTACTTC. The chain uses TRBV4-1 and TRBJ2-4; TRBD2 aligns across 11 bases. Trimming at V came to 0 bases and at J to 5 bases, leaving 9 bases not matched to a gene. The CDR3 has 18 residues. Germline V CDR1 and CDR2: MGHRA, YSYEKL.

There are a few counts of this clonotype. The chain has TRBV7-2 and TRBJ1-3; 9 nucleotides align to TRBD1. Trimming took 0 bases from V and 0 from J; bases not matched to a gene: 6. The CDR3 covers 18 residues. From germline, CDR1 is SGHTA and CDR2 FQGNSA. The CDR3 coding sequence is TGTGCCAGCAGCTTAGCTTATCCGGGACAGGGCTCTGGAAACACCATATATTTT. The encoded protein is CASSLAYPGQGSGNTIYF.

This clonotype has ten or more counts. The CDR3 loop is CASSGYGDTIYF. CDR3 nucleotides: TGTGCCAGCAGTGGGTACGGGGACACCATATATTTT. The gene calls are TRBV25-1 and TRBJ1-3; D not certain. The germline V gene encodes CDR1 MGHDK and CDR2 SYGVNS. V was trimmed by 4 bases and J by 8 bases, leaving 9 bases between them. The CDR3 has 12 amino acids.

This clonotype was detected many times. This chain uses TRBV12-3 or TRBV12-4 with TRBJ2-1; 11 positions match TRBD2. With V trimmed by 9 bases and J by 1 base, 2 bases remained unmatched. CDR3 size: 14 residues. Written as DNA, the CDR3 is TGTGCCAGTACTAGCGGGAGATCCTACAATGAGCAGTTCTTC. Its protein product is CASTSGRSYNEQFF.

This clonotype appeared a few times. The J gene is TRBJ2-3, the V gene TRBV4-1; 8 bases align to TRBD2. This CDR3 comprises 16 residues. Germline V gives CDR1 MGHRA, CDR2 YSYEKL. V lost 0 bases and J lost 8; bases outside the gene matches: 10. The CDR3 region is CASSQDIEVAGPTQYF. CDR3 DNA: TGCGCCAGCAGCCAAGATATCGAGGTAGCGGGGCCTACGCAGTATTTT.

As concerns this clonotype: At one end the junction does not follow the germline gene, possibly because of a read error. This chain uses TRBV20-1 with TRBJ2-1, with D possibly being TRBD1 or TRBD2 (5 bases each). Per the germline V gene, CDR1 is DFQATT and CDR2 is SNEGSKA (reference sequence). This CDR3 is 11 amino acids long. The CDR3 loop reads CSARDGPGPHF. The CDR3 DNA is TGCAGTGCTAGAGATGGGCCGGGACCCCACTTC.

This clonotype has at least ten counts. CDR3 coding DNA: TGTGCCAGCAGCTTATATCAGGGGGGCATGAACACTGAAGCTTTCTTT. The encoded protein is CASSLYQGGMNTEAFF. V and J are TRBV7-2 and TRBJ1-1, with 7 bases fitting TRBD1. In germline, CDR1 is SGHTA, CDR2 FQGNSA. With 2 bases clipped from V and 0 bases from J, the junction kept 6 bases outside the gene matches. The CDR3 is 16 residues long. The full variable domain, with the rest looked up from reference TRBV7-2 and TRBJ1-1, is GAGVSQSPSNKVTEKGKDVELRCDPISGHTALYWYRQSLGQGLEFLIYFQGNSAPDKSGLPSDRFSAERTGGSVSTLTIQRTQQEDSAVYLCASSLYQGGMNTEAFFGQGTRLTVV.

A note on this clonotype: This may be a read error: a much more frequent sequence differs by one nucleotide. The chain recombines TRBV24-1 with TRBJ1-3; 7 positions agree with TRBD1. Germline CDR1 reads KGHDR; CDR2 reads SFDVKD. The CDR3 loop spans 15 amino acids. The J segment lost 4 bases and the V segment lost 7 bases, leaving 9 bases of the junction unmatched. The CDR3 spells CATRDPGTDGNTIYF. In DNA form, the CDR3 reads TGTGCCACCAGAGATCCCGGGACAGACGGAAACACCATATATTTT.

V and J are TRBV10-2 and TRBJ2-7, with 9 positions matching TRBD2. This CDR3 is built from 14 residues. J gave up 8 bases and V 0 bases, and 5 bases lay outside the gene matches. CDR1 WSHSY and CDR2 SAAADI come from the germline V gene. The CDR3 coding sequence is TGCGCCAGCAGTGAGTCACCGGGACTAGCACAGCAGTACTTC. Protein: CASSESPGLAQQYF.